This T cell receptor (beta chain) was obtained from a study of blood T cell repertoires in COVID-19. The overall study: Spain, Italy and the United States supplied samples that represented acute and convalescent COVID-19.

Sequencing was performed with immunoSEQ multiplex PCR; in TCRdb, only in-frame clones are kept and a portion is missing. The sample includes 140,000 to 150,000 clones, 87% of them seen just once. The participants were between roughly 18 and 89 years old and came from fewer than 25 US areas. Clinical history reported by participants formed the basis on which cohorts were assigned. Participants in the exposed group had met a COVID-19 case in the 2 weeks before joining the study. The receptor's source is a woman between 40 and 50 years old who had been exposed to COVID-19. The sequenced sample consisted of PBMCs or T cells enriched from blood (not recorded which).

CDR3 sequence reads: CASSLGQENSPLHF. CDR3 nucleotides: TGTGCCAGCTCACTGGGACAGGAGAATTCACCCCTCCACTTT. The chain carries TRBV18 and TRBJ1-6; 8 bases line up with TRBD1. Trimming took 4 bases from V and 7 from J; bases not matched to a gene: 3. The germline CDR1 and CDR2 sequences are KGHSH and LQKENI. The CDR3 consists of 14 residues.